The 19 T cell receptor beta chains below were found in one sample sequenced in a study of response to subunit inactivated influenza vaccine. TCRdb recomputed calls from the RT-PCR reads with MiXCR, one row per CDR3 protein. The data contain about 160,000 distinct CDR3 sequences, 11% of them singletons. The specimen comprised non-naive T cells sorted from PBMCs, sampled 35 to 45 days after vaccination. The receptor set was obtained from a man in his forties or fifties who received an inactivated influenza vaccine.

This clonotype came up a few times. CDR3 DNA sequence: TGTGCCATCAGTGAGGCACCGACTGATCTGTTGGGTTCACCCCTCCACTTT. This sequence encodes CAISEAPTDLLGSPLHF. This sequence joins TRBV10-3 and TRBJ1-6, with unresolved D. Germline CDR1 ENHRY, CDR2 SYGVKD. The V gene lost 2 bases and the J gene lost 9 bases, with 20 bases spanning the gap. This CDR3 contains 17 residues.

This clonotype was seen more than once but under ten times. The chain is built from TRBV7-9 and TRBJ2-5, with D hard to call. The CDR3 loop spans 17 amino acids. Trimming stripped 2 bases from V and 3 bases from J, with 19 bases between. Per the germline V gene, CDR1 is SEHNR and CDR2 is FQNEAQ (reference sequence). The CDR3 spells CASSLSGRLLSKETQYF. In DNA, the CDR3 is TGTGCCAGCAGCTTATCGGGTCGGCTTCTCAGTAAAGAGACCCAGTACTTC.

This clonotype was recorded at least ten times. The chain recombines TRBV7-6 with TRBJ1-4, with 9 bases that match TRBD1. There are 16 residues in the CDR3. Unmatched junction bases numbered 8, after V lost 1 base and J lost 8 bases. Looked up from germline, CDR1 is SGHVS and CDR2 is FNYEAQ. CDR3 region: CASSLGGQGSGEKLFF. As DNA, the CDR3 is TGTGCCAGCAGCTTAGGGGGACAGGGCTCCGGAGAAAAACTGTTTTTT.

This clonotype has ten or more counts. The chain recombines TRBV20-1 with TRBJ2-7; no clear D gene. V was cut by 6 bases and J by 2 bases, with 14 bases left in between. Germline CDR1 is DFQATT and CDR2 is SNEGSKA (reference sequence). The CDR3 covers 13 residues. CDR3 loop: CSAVASTAYEQYF. The CDR3 nucleotides read TGCAGTGCGGTAGCTAGTACAGCCTACGAGCAGTACTTC.

This clonotype was found many times. The chain joins TRBV20-1 to TRBJ2-4; TRBD1 matches 9 bases. The V and J ends lost 5 bases and 5 bases, in that order; junction bases with no gene match: 7. CDR3 length equals 14 residues. Germline assignment: CDR1 DFQATT and CDR2 SNEGSKA (reference sequence). The CDR3 bases are TGCAGTGCTCTCCGGGACAGGGTGCAAAACATTCAGTACTTC. This translates into CSALRDRVQNIQYF.

There are many counts of this clonotype. The CDR3 region has the DNA TGTGCCAGCAGCCGGGGCTCCTACGAGCAGTACTTC. Translated, it gives CASSRGSYEQYF. The chain has TRBV7-8 and TRBJ2-7; weak D call: TRBD2 (5 bases). CDR3 length: 12 amino acids. V gave up 5 bases and J gave up 0 bases, with 5 bases separating them. Germline CDR1 SGHVS, CDR2 FQNEAQ.

This clonotype came up a few times. The chain links TRBV5-1 to TRBJ1-1; 7 bases line up with TRBD1. Trimming at V came to 5 bases and at J to 4 bases, leaving 8 bases not matched to a gene. The CDR3 is made up of 14 amino acids. The germline V gene encodes CDR1 SGHRS and CDR2 YFSETQ. This CDR3 is CASSSEGATTEAFF. The CDR3 coding sequence is TGCGCCAGCAGTTCCGAGGGGGCAACCACTGAAGCTTTCTTT.

This clonotype was counted only a few times. This chain connects TRBV5-1 to TRBJ1-2, with 7 nucleotides matching TRBD1. The J segment lost 8 bases and the V segment lost 4 bases, leaving 14 bases of the junction unmatched. Germline assignment: CDR1 SGHRS and CDR2 YFSETQ. The CDR3 spans 15 residues. CDR3: CASSPSDRRGRGYTF. Here the CDR3 DNA reads TGCGCCAGCAGCCCCTCGGACAGGCGCGGCAGGGGCTACACCTTC.

This clonotype came up a few times. The rearrangement joins TRBV3-1 to TRBJ2-7; 9 positions match TRBD1. The CDR3 is 15 amino acids. From germline, CDR1 is LGHDT and CDR2 YNNKEL (reference sequence). With V trimmed by 6 bases and J by 3 bases, 9 bases remained unmatched. The CDR3 spells CASSRGQGDYYEQYF. Written as DNA, the CDR3 is TGTGCCAGCAGTCGGGGACAGGGCGATTACTACGAGCAGTACTTC.

The chain has TRBV18 and TRBJ2-6; D is possibly TRBD1 or TRBD2 (5 bases each). Trimming pared 3 bases from V and 4 bases from J, leaving 16 bases between. The CDR3 loop spans 17 amino acids. Per the germline V gene, CDR1 is KGHSH and CDR2 is LQKENI. The CDR3 loop reads CASSPRGTGVGANVLTF. CDR3 in DNA: TGTGCCAGCTCACCGCGAGGGACCGGGGTCGGGGCCAACGTCCTGACTTTC.

The rearrangement joins TRBV6-5 to TRBJ1-2; D not resolved. The germline V gene encodes CDR1 MNHEY and CDR2 SVGAGI. The V gene lost 5 bases and the J gene lost 4 bases, with 14 bases spanning the gap. The CDR3 is 14 amino acids. CDR3 DNA sequence: TGTGCCAGCAGTCTACGAGTCGGGCCCTATGGCTACACCTTC. It yields the protein CASSLRVGPYGYTF.

J is TRBJ2-3 and V is TRBV20-1, with D possibly TRBD2 on 5 matching bases. The ends were cut back, 2 bases at V and 5 bases at J, with 23 bases in the middle. The V gene's germline CDR1 is DFQATT and CDR2 SNEGSKA (reference sequence). This CDR3 region has 17 residues. The CDR3 loop reads CSARRVSAGMWGDTQYF. CDR3 DNA sequence: TGCAGTGCTAGACGAGTGAGCGCCGGGATGTGGGGAGATACGCAGTATTTT.

The rearrangement uses TRBV11-1 and TRBJ2-3; TRBD2 agrees at 8 bases. CDR3 size: 19 residues. The junction had 21 bases not matched to a gene; V was cut back by 5 bases and J by 5 bases. Germline-derived CDR1 and CDR2 are SGHAT and FQDESV (reference sequence). The CDR3 DNA reads as TGTGCCAGCAGCCCCCGCGGGTTCAGCGGGAGACGCTGGGGAGATACGCAGTATTTT. This encodes CASSPRGFSGRRWGDTQYF.

As to this clonotype: This could be a read error, since a much larger clone is one nucleotide away. This chain uses TRBV24-1 with TRBJ2-2; D gene ambiguous. This CDR3 region has 16 residues. Germline-derived CDR1 and CDR2 are KGHDR and SFDVKD. The CDR3 nucleotides are TGTGCCATCAGTGATGTAGGACGGTCGAACACCGGGGAGCTGTTTTTT. Protein sequence: CAISDVGRSNTGELFF.

Only a few counts were recorded for this clonotype. V is TRBV7-9 and J is TRBJ1-5, with D unresolved. The CDR3 is made up of 13 amino acids. CDR1 is SEHNR, CDR2 FQNEAQ, per germline (reference sequence). Trimming stripped 3 bases from V and 6 bases from J, with 9 bases between. The CDR3 sequence is CASSFSDGQPQHF. The DNA for the CDR3 is TGTGCCAGCAGCTTCTCGGATGGTCAGCCCCAGCATTTT.

The table lists this clonotype with many counts. CDR3 sequence (DNA): TGCGCCAGCAGCCCCCGGACTAGCGGGGGACGCTACAATGAGCAGTTCTTC. Protein product: CASSPRTSGGRYNEQFF. The genes are TRBV5-1 and TRBJ2-1, with 13 bases identical to TRBD2. The J segment lost 3 bases and the V segment lost 4 bases, leaving 7 bases of the junction unmatched. Germline CDR1 is SGHRS and CDR2 is YFSETQ. The length of the CDR3 is 17 residues.

This clonotype was observed a handful of times. The genes are TRBV20-1 and TRBJ1-6; 10 bases are shared with TRBD1. CDR1 DFQATT and CDR2 SNEGSKA come from the germline V gene (reference sequence). The CDR3 spans 17 residues. V trimming: 0 bases; J trimming: 4 bases; junction bases outside the gene matches: 6. CDR3 in amino acids: CSARDEGQGRYNSPLHF. The CDR3 DNA sequence: TGCAGTGCTAGAGATGAGGGACAGGGGAGGTATAATTCACCCCTCCACTTT.

In this sample, this clonotype turned up a few times. This chain links TRBV3-1 with TRBJ2-7; 8 nucleotides line up with TRBD2. J lost 2 bases, V lost 6 bases, and 9 bases had no gene match. Germline values: CDR1 LGHDT, CDR2 YNNKEL (reference sequence). This CDR3 contains 15 residues. The CDR3 sequence: CASRYPLAGPYEQYF. In nucleotides, the CDR3 is TGTGCCAGCAGGTATCCTCTAGCGGGCCCCTACGAGCAGTACTTC.

V usage is TRBV7-8 and J usage is TRBJ1-2; D may be TRBD1 (6 bases). The CDR3 spans 15 residues. Trimming cost V 5 bases and J 0 bases, with 13 bases left between them. CDR1 is SGHVS and CDR2 is FQNEAQ in the germline V gene. The CDR3 loop reads CASSPSAGANYGYTF. CDR3 DNA sequence: TGTGCCAGCAGCCCATCGGCAGGGGCTAACTATGGCTACACCTTC.